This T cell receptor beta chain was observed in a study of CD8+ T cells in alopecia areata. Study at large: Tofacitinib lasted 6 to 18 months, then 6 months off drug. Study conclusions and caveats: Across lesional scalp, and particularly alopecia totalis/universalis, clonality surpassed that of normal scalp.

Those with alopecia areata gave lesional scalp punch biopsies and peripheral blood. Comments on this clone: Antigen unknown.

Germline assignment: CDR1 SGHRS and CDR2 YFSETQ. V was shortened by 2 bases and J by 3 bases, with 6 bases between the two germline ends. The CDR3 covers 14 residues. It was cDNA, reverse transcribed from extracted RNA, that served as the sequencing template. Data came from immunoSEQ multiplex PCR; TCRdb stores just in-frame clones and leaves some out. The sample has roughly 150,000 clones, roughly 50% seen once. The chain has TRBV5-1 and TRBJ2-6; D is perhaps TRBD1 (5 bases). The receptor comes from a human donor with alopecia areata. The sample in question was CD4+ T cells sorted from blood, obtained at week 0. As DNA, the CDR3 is TGCGCCAGCAGCTTCAGGGATGGGGCCAACGTCCTGACTTTC. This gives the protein CASSFRDGANVLTF.